Detailed here is one TCR beta chain. The data belong to a study of blood T cell repertoires in COVID-19. About the study: Samples of COVID-19 (acute and convalescent) were obtained from the United States, Italy and Spain. T cells, B-cell-depleted T cells, or PBMCs supplied cDNA or gDNA.

The CDR3 spans 13 residues. V was cut by 6 bases and J by 5 bases, with 13 bases left in between. The V gene's germline CDR1 is SEHNR and CDR2 FQNEAQ (reference sequence). How the authors handled the data: The assay estimated nucleated cells by amplifying reference gene primers. Sequencing used immunoSEQ multiplex PCR; TCRdb keeps in-frame clones, though not all of them. Clonal size and the V and J genes are those of that table, whereas D and trimming came from the DNA. The table lists 100,000 to 120,000 clones, 85% to 90% of them singletons, with less than 3.5% in the top ten. V and J are TRBV7-9 and TRBJ1-1; D remains unclear. The sample taken for sequencing was peripheral blood. This sequence originates from a woman aged 45-65 years with acute or convalescent COVID-19. CDR3 DNA sequence: TGTGCCAGCAGTCTAGGCGGGAGGACTGAAGCTTTCTTT. This gives the protein CASSLGGRTEAFF.